The 28 T cell receptor beta chains given below trace back to one sample, sequenced in a study of monozygotic twins with inflammatory bowel disease. TCRdb derives one entry per CDR3 protein from the 5' RACE reads, leaving out DNA. The specimen's table records 300,000 to 400,000 distinct CDR3 sequences. What was sequenced was blood. All receptors derive from a human donor with ulcerative colitis or Crohn's disease, or a healthy co-twin of an affected twin (not recorded which).

The rearrangement uses TRBV20-1 and TRBJ2-1. CDR1 and CDR2 (germline): DFQATT, SNEGSKA (reference sequence). This CDR3 region has 16 residues. The CDR3: CSARVERPRSVNEQFF.

This chain uses TRBV7-9 with TRBJ2-1; TCRdb picks TRBD2, but there is no DNA to check that call. CDR1 SEHNR and CDR2 FQNEAQ come from the germline V gene (reference sequence). CDR3 length equals 15 residues. The CDR3 region is CASSYPAGRYNEQFF.

This chain uses TRBV2 with TRBJ2-7. The CDR3 extends over 13 amino acids. CDR1 is SNHLY, CDR2 FYNNEI, per germline. The CDR3 loop reads CASSEESYYEQYF. Together with reference TRBV2 and TRBJ2-7, the CDR3 gives the full variable domain: EPEVTQTPSHQVTQMGQEVILRCVPISNHLYFYWYRQILGQKVEFLVSFYNNEISEKSEIFDDQFSVERPDGSNFTLKIRSTKLEDSAMYFCASSEESYYEQYFGPGTRLTVT.

J is TRBJ2-1 and V is TRBV4-3; TCRdb proposes TRBD2, but this gene call is untestable without DNA. CDR1 and CDR2 (germline): LGHNA, YSLEER. CDR3 length: 16 residues. The CDR3 is CASIQETLADDNEQFF.

The chain carries TRBV18 and TRBJ1-1. CDR1 is KGHSH and CDR2 is LQKENI in the germline V gene. The CDR3 is 14 residues long. The CDR3 loop reads CASSATGEETEAFF.

The chain is built from TRBV12-3 or TRBV12-4 and TRBJ2-2; TCRdb returns TRBD1, unconfirmable since there is no DNA. The CDR3 has 15 amino acids. Here the CDR3 reads CASSPGSALTGELFF.

CDR3 residues: CASSTGTSGGGETQYF. The chain joins TRBV5-1 to TRBJ2-5; TCRdb proposes TRBD2, but this gene call is untestable without DNA. The CDR3 is made up of 16 amino acids. In germline, CDR1 is SGHRS, CDR2 YFSETQ. Drawing the rest from reference TRBV5-1 and TRBJ2-5, the complete variable domain is KAGVTQTPRYLIKTRGQQVTLSCSPISGHRSVSWYQQTPGQGLQFLFEYFSETQRNKGNFPGRFSGRQFSNSRSEMNVSTLELGDSALYLCASSTGTSGGGETQYFGPGTRLLVL.

This rearrangement joins TRBV12-3 or TRBV12-4 to TRBJ2-1; lacking DNA, the TRBD1 call made by TCRdb goes unchecked. The CDR3 extends over 15 amino acids. The CDR3 loop reads CASSTDRPERGEQFF.

This rearrangement joins TRBV4-1 to TRBJ2-7; lacking DNA, the TRBD1 call made by TCRdb goes unchecked. The CDR3 is 14 amino acids. CDR1 and CDR2 from the germline V gene are MGHRA and YSYEKL. CDR3: CASSQATGFVEQYF.

The V gene is TRBV20-1, the J gene TRBJ2-7; the D call of TRBD2 rests on TCRdb alone, since no DNA is present to check it. Germline V gives CDR1 DFQATT, CDR2 SNEGSKA (reference sequence). The CDR3 is made up of 16 amino acids. The CDR3 loop reads CSATVGLARGKGEQYF.

V is TRBV7-2 and J is TRBJ2-7; TCRdb reports TRBD2, a call that lacks DNA to check it against. Germline V gene data show CDR1 as SGHTA and CDR2 as FQGNSA. The length of the CDR3 is 13 residues. CDR3: CASSLTSEYEQYF.

V gene TRBV14 combines with J gene TRBJ2-2; the D call from TCRdb, TRBD1, cannot be confirmed without DNA. The CDR3 contains 16 residues. CDR1 SGHDN and CDR2 FVKESK come from the germline V gene. CDR3 sequence reads: CASSQVSGATNGELFF.

This chain's CDR3 is CASRPPGRAYEQYF. The chain is built from TRBV28 and TRBJ2-7; TCRdb proposes TRBD1, but this gene call is untestable without DNA. Germline CDR1 MDHEN, CDR2 SYDVKM. The CDR3 sequence is 14 residues long.

The CDR3 sequence: CASSQGALKNIQYF. The chain uses TRBV4-1 and TRBJ2-4. There are 14 residues in the CDR3. Germline loops: CDR1 MGHRA, CDR2 YSYEKL.

This chain joins TRBV12-3 or TRBV12-4 and TRBJ2-7; TCRdb calls TRBD1, which cannot be checked without DNA. The CDR3 runs to 14 residues. The CDR3 sequence: CASSFGTGVYEQYF.

The genes are TRBV27 and TRBJ2-7; TCRdb picks TRBD2, but there is no DNA to check that call. This CDR3 has 14 amino acids. Germline V gene lookup returns CDR1 MNHEY and CDR2 SMNVEV (reference sequence). The CDR3 reads CASSLLAGLDEQYF.

The V call is TRBV7-6, the J call TRBJ2-7; TCRdb indicates TRBD2, and absent DNA this call remains unverified. This CDR3 spans 14 amino acids. CDR1 and CDR2 from the germline V gene are SGHVS and FNYEAQ. CDR3 loop: CASSLWEGSYEQYF.

The chain joins TRBV7-6 to TRBJ1-1; TCRdb lists TRBD1, though no DNA is available to test this call. The CDR3 is 13 residues long. Per the germline V gene, CDR1 is SGHVS and CDR2 is FNYEAQ. CDR3 sequence reads: CASSSGQHTEAFF. Drawing the rest from reference TRBV7-6 and TRBJ1-1, the complete variable domain is GAGVSQSPRYKVTKRGQDVALRCDPISGHVSLYWYRQALGQGPEFLTYFNYEAQQDKSGLPNDRFSAERPEGSISTLTIQRTEQRDSAMYRCASSSGQHTEAFFGQGTRLTVV.

This rearrangement joins TRBV5-1 to TRBJ2-5; TCRdb's D call of TRBD1 is untestable without DNA. This CDR3 is 15 amino acids long. Germline CDR1 SGHRS, CDR2 YFSETQ. The CDR3 here is CASSPGTGMRETQYF.

The gene calls are TRBV12-3 or TRBV12-4 and TRBJ2-2; there is no DNA to check the TCRdb D call of TRBD1. CDR3 length equals 14 residues. CDR3 sequence: CASRRTGGLGELFF.

The chain combines TRBV20-1 with TRBJ2-7; TCRdb proposes TRBD1, but this gene call is untestable without DNA. CDR1 is DFQATT and CDR2 is SNEGSKA in the germline V gene (reference sequence). CDR3 length: 14 amino acids. Here the CDR3 reads CSARKGASSYEQYF.

V and J are TRBV20-1 and TRBJ2-6. The CDR3 extends over 14 amino acids. CDR1 is DFQATT and CDR2 is SNEGSKA in the germline V gene (reference sequence). The CDR3 reads CSARRSGGANVLTF.

The CDR3 protein is CASSPIVGPQHF. V usage is TRBV12-3 or TRBV12-4 and J usage is TRBJ1-5. The CDR3 loop spans 12 amino acids.

The V and J genes are TRBV4-3 and TRBJ2-7; TCRdb's D call, TRBD2, is unchecked because there is no DNA. CDR3 size: 15 residues. CDR1 is LGHNA, CDR2 YSLEER, per germline. This CDR3 reads CASSQDLGEGYEQYF.

The V and J genes are TRBV20-1 and TRBJ2-5; TCRdb indicates TRBD1, and absent DNA this call remains unverified. Germline CDR1 reads DFQATT; CDR2 reads SNEGSKA (reference sequence). The CDR3 has 14 residues. This chain's CDR3 is CSALRGGIQETQYF.

The V call is TRBV20-1, the J call TRBJ2-5; the D call of TRBD2 rests on TCRdb alone, since no DNA is present to check it. The CDR3 loop spans 13 amino acids. Germline V gene data show CDR1 as DFQATT and CDR2 as SNEGSKA (reference sequence). CDR3 in amino acids: CSARDLGRETQYF.

V gene TRBV20-1 combines with J gene TRBJ1-5; the D gene TCRdb calls, TRBD1, cannot be checked with no DNA. Germline V gene sequence: CDR1 DFQATT, CDR2 SNEGSKA (reference sequence). This CDR3 has 16 amino acids. CDR3: CSAKTAGGSGSKPQHF.

The genes are TRBV2 and TRBJ2-7; TCRdb outputs TRBD1, but without DNA this stays unchecked. This CDR3 has 13 amino acids. The V gene's germline CDR1 is SNHLY and CDR2 FYNNEI. The CDR3 loop reads CASSNRGLNEQYF.